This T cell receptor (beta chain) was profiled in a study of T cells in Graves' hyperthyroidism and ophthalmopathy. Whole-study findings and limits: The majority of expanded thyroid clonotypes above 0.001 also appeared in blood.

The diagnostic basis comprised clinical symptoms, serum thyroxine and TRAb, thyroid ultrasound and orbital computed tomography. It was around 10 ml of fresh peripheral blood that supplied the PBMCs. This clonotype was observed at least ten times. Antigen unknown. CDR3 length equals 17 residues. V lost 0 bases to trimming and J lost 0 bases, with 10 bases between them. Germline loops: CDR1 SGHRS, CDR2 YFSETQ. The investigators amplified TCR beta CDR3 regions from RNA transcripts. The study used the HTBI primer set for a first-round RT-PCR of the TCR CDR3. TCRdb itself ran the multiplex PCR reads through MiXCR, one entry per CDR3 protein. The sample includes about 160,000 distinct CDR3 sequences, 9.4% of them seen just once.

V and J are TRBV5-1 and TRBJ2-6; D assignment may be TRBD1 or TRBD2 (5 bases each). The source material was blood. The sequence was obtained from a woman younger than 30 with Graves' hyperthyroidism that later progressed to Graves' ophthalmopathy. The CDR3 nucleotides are TGCGCCAGCAGCTTGGGGGGACGGAGCTCTGGGGCCAACGTCCTGACTTTC. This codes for CASSLGGRSSGANVLTF.